The clone carrying this T cell receptor beta chain was found once. Its antigen is not identified. These data belong to a study of T cell responses to AZD1222 COVID-19 vaccine. Data came from immunoSEQ multiplex PCR; TCRdb stores just in-frame clones and leaves some out. This sample has tens of thousands of clones; 80% to 95% occur once, and the top ten carry roughly 3.1%. Study-wide results and caveats: Spike-specific TCRs gained breadth and depth after people received two AZD1222 doses. Distributed over spike, vaccine-associated CD4 TCRs predominated at 160-218 and 743-854.

This sequence was found in an adult who received the AZD1222 COVID-19 vaccine. This specimen was peripheral blood, taken 28 days after the second AZD1222 dose.

The CDR3 reads CASSLDEGALTDTQYF. For the CDR3, the DNA is TGTGCCAGCAGCTTAGACGAGGGGGCTCTCACAGATACGCAGTATTTT. This chain links TRBV11-2 with TRBJ2-3; 7 bases agree with TRBD1. With 0 bases clipped from V and 2 bases from J, the junction kept 5 bases outside the gene matches. CDR1 and CDR2 (germline): SGHAT, FQNNGV. The CDR3 has 16 amino acids.